The rows below give T cell receptor beta chains drawn from one sample of a study of cytomegalovirus exposure and HLA in healthy donors. Clones were sequenced by immunoSEQ multiplex PCR, and TCRdb holds only the in-frame ones, with some missing. The sample contains around 150,000 clones, just under 85% of which appear only once. Sequencing input: PBMCs. The receptors come from a man aged 25 to 45 in good health and CMV-seropositive. Each CDR3 is given without its conserved first and last residue. Fields, in order: CDR3 protein, V gene, J gene.

SARRSTEAF,TRBV20-1,TRBJ1-1
ASSLFPGLAGDGDEQY,TRBV5-1,TRBJ2-7
ASSLGLVNRGNEQF,TRBV5-1,TRBJ2-1
ASNPGTPLTSGANVLT,TRBV28,TRBJ2-6
ASSLGDRTNSPLH,TRBV7-9,TRBJ1-6
ASSLAGTLFGNEQF,TRBV7-2,TRBJ2-1
ASSPPGGSDIQY,TRBV5-1,TRBJ2-4
ASSRRGSNQPQH,TRBV5-4,TRBJ1-5
ASSTQTGENSPLH,TRBV6-1,TRBJ1-6
ASSLGTATTNEKLF,TRBV7-2,TRBJ1-4
ASSGRLAGGVGRETQY,TRBV5-1,TRBJ2-5
ASSLKTGTTTNEKLF,TRBV7-9,TRBJ1-4
ASSRGTSGRADTQY,TRBV11-2,TRBJ2-3
ASSNGGDNSPLH,TRBV6-5,TRBJ1-6
ATSRDVGASGYT,TRBV15,TRBJ1-2
ASIDRSDGNTIY,TRBV19,TRBJ1-3
ASSYRKGASNEQF,TRBV6-5,TRBJ2-1
SGLAENTDTQY,TRBV29-1,TRBJ2-3
ASSPQGIQETQY,TRBV5-1,TRBJ2-5
ASSSRQPRLDNEQF,TRBV5-4,TRBJ2-1
ASSISTGEQY,TRBV5-8,TRBJ2-7
AWSTGTRIS,TRBV30,TRBJ2-7
ASSLAGTGRNTQY,TRBV13,TRBJ2-3
ASSLGQGNEKLF,TRBV5-1,TRBJ1-4
ASSFAGGRTGELF,TRBV7-3,TRBJ2-2
ASSAPGGKDSPLH,TRBV2,TRBJ1-6
ASSQDVVTAYEQY,TRBV4-1,TRBJ2-7